These 9 T cell receptor beta chains originate from one sample sequenced in a study of T cell responses to AZD1222 COVID-19 vaccine. Produced via immunoSEQ multiplex PCR; TCRdb's table is partial and in-frame only. The data hold more than 95,000 clones, with 80% to 90% observed a single time. The sample in question was peripheral blood, obtained on day 0 of AZD1222 vaccination. The receptor set was obtained from an adult in good health.

The chain uses TRBV28 and TRBJ1-2; 7 bases match TRBD1. V was pared by 5 bases and J by 1 base, with 4 bases of the junction left unmatched. The CDR3 runs 14 residues. The germline CDR1 and CDR2 sequences are MDHEN and SYDVKM. CDR3 region: CASSRDSLNYGYTF. In DNA form, the CDR3 reads TGTGCCAGCAGTCGGGACAGCCTTAACTATGGCTACACCTTC.

This clone was detected only a few times. This sequence joins TRBV11-3 and TRBJ1-2, with a tentative D call TRBD1 (5 bases). Per germline, CDR1 SGHNT and CDR2 YENEEA. V was clipped by 4 bases and J by 6 bases, with 12 bases between them. The CDR3 totals 13 residues. DNA of the CDR3: TGTGCCAGCAGCTCAAGGCAGGGTGATGGCTACACCTTC. It encodes CASSSRQGDGYTF.

The chain is built from TRBV9 and TRBJ2-3; 9 bases are a match to TRBD2. Trimming at V came to 1 base and at J to 3 bases, leaving 12 bases not matched to a gene. Germline values: CDR1 SGDLS, CDR2 YYNGEE. CDR3 length: 18 amino acids. The CDR3 reads CASSVQPSGISMTDTQYF. DNA of the CDR3: TGTGCCAGCAGCGTACAACCTAGCGGGATTAGTATGACAGATACGCAGTATTTT.

The chain links TRBV6-6 to TRBJ2-1; maybe TRBD2 (5 bases). V gave up 0 bases and J gave up 7 bases, with 16 bases separating them. CDR3 length: 16 amino acids. Germline V gene data show CDR1 as MNHNY and CDR2 as SVGAGI (reference sequence). The chain's CDR3 is CASSYSGSGMKNEQFF. The CDR3 nucleotides are TGTGCCAGCAGTTACTCAGGGTCGGGGATGAAGAATGAGCAGTTCTTC.

The chain is built from TRBV7-2 and TRBJ2-2; D not resolved. CDR1 and CDR2 from the germline V gene are SGHTA and FQGNSA. The CDR3 is made up of 14 amino acids. Trimming took 1 base from V and 2 from J, leaving 5 bases between them. CDR3 region: CASSLGVNTGELFF. DNA of the CDR3: TGTGCCAGCAGCTTAGGGGTTAACACCGGGGAGCTGTTTTTT.

This rearrangement joins TRBV4-1 to TRBJ1-2, with TRBD1 as a possible D gene (6 bases). V dropped 4 bases and J dropped 0 bases, with 24 bases sitting between them. Germline lookup yields CDR1 MGHRA and CDR2 YSYEKL. The CDR3 loop spans 19 amino acids. DNA of the CDR3: TGCGCCAGCAGCCTCATCACGGGGGCCTACTCCTTTTCTAACTATGGCTACACCTTC. Residues: CASSLITGAYSFSNYGYTF.

The chain uses TRBV10-3 and TRBJ1-2; no definite D call. CDR3 size: 13 residues. V was trimmed by 4 bases and J by 5 bases, leaving 11 bases between them. Germline CDR1 and CDR2: ENHRY and SYGVKD. CDR3 sequence: CAISGSGEYGYTF. For the CDR3, the DNA is TGTGCCATCAGTGGGAGCGGGGAGTATGGCTACACCTTC.

This clone appeared a few times. V and J are TRBV29-1 and TRBJ1-1; 9 bases fit TRBD1. J lost 3 bases, V lost 6 bases, and 5 bases had no gene match. Germline V gene sequence: CDR1 SQVTM, CDR2 ANQGSEA. This CDR3 has 13 residues. CDR3 residues: CSVDRGVDTEAFF. The CDR3 bases are TGCAGCGTCGACAGGGGGGTAGACACTGAAGCTTTCTTT.

This chain connects TRBV10-3 to TRBJ2-1, with TRBD2 identical over 12 bases. The CDR3 spans 17 residues. The ends lost 2 bases at V and 6 bases at J; junction bases unmatched: 8. The germline CDR1 and CDR2 sequences are ENHRY and SYGVKD. The CDR3 bases are TGTGCCATCAGTGAGGTAAAGACTAGCGGGAGCGGCAATGAGCAGTTCTTC. As protein: CAISEVKTSGSGNEQFF.